Below are 15 T cell receptor beta chains sequenced from a single sample in a study of beta chain features in type 1 diabetes. The authors reverse transcribed all of the isolated RNA, so sequencing captured expressed TCRB transcripts. Data came from immunoSEQ multiplex PCR; TCRdb stores just in-frame clones and leaves some out. The sample records some 900,000 clones, 15% to 20% being singletons. Sample: naive CD4+ T cells from blood. Receptors originate from a woman under 30 in good health.

This chain links TRBV7-9 with TRBJ1-5; D not resolved. V gave up 4 bases and J gave up 4 bases, with 5 bases separating them. There are 12 residues in the CDR3. Looked up from germline, CDR1 is SEHNR and CDR2 is FQNEAQ (reference sequence). CDR3 residues: CASSWPNQPQHF. CDR3 sequence (DNA): TGTGCCAGCAGCTGGCCAAATCAGCCCCAGCATTTT.

There are a few counts of this clone. V is TRBV29-1 and J is TRBJ2-1; 15 bases map to TRBD2. This CDR3 contains 16 residues. Germline values: CDR1 SQVTM, CDR2 ANQGSEA. With V trimmed by 6 bases and J by 3 bases, 6 bases remained unmatched. CDR3 nucleotide sequence: TGCAGCGTGGGACGGACTAGCGGGAGGGTCTACAATGAGCAGTTCTTC. Protein product: CSVGRTSGRVYNEQFF.

The genes are TRBV5-4 and TRBJ2-1; 7 bases align to TRBD2. V lost 1 base to trimming and J lost 7 bases; unmatched junction nucleotides: 8. Germline-derived CDR1 and CDR2 are SGHNT and YYREEE (reference sequence). The CDR3 spans 15 residues. The CDR3, as DNA: TGTGCCAGCAGCTTGCGGGCGGGAGAGACAAATGAGCAGTTCTTC. As protein: CASSLRAGETNEQFF.

V usage is TRBV4-2 and J usage is TRBJ1-1, with a possible D match to TRBD1 (6 bases). The length of the CDR3 is 16 residues. CDR1 LGHNA and CDR2 YNFKEQ come from the germline V gene. V gave up 0 bases and J gave up 4 bases, with 15 bases separating them. CDR3 in DNA: TGTGCCAGCAGCCAAGAGACAGGCGGGAGTGCCACTGAAGCTTTCTTT. Its translation: CASSQETGGSATEAFF.

This clone has only a few counts. This chain connects TRBV18 to TRBJ1-1; 7 bases agree with TRBD1. There are 14 residues in the CDR3. The V segment lost 6 bases and the J segment 0 bases; nucleotides outside the gene matches: 4. CDR1 and CDR2 (germline): KGHSH, LQKENI. The CDR3, as DNA: TGTGCCAGCTCCGCCGGGACAGTGAACACTGAAGCTTTCTTT. Amino acid sequence: CASSAGTVNTEAFF.

The rearrangement uses TRBV5-1 and TRBJ2-5; tentatively, D is TRBD2 (6 bases). V shed 1 base and J shed 4 bases, with 8 bases lying between them. The CDR3 consists of 13 residues. The germline V gene encodes CDR1 SGHRS and CDR2 YFSETQ. CDR3 sequence: CASSLPAGETQYF. The CDR3 coding sequence is TGCGCCAGCAGCTTGCCAGCGGGAGAGACCCAGTACTTC.

In this sample, this clone turned up a few times. The V and J genes are TRBV20-1 and TRBJ2-7; D gene uncertain. The CDR3 covers 9 residues. CDR1 and CDR2 from the germline V gene are DFQATT and SNEGSKA (reference sequence). V lost 7 bases to trimming and J lost 1 base, with 2 bases between them. The CDR3, as DNA: TGCAGTGTATCCTACGAGCAGTACTTC. Residues: CSVSYEQYF.

The chain is built from TRBV4-3 and TRBJ2-3; D gene unclear. This CDR3 has 14 residues. CDR1 and CDR2 from the germline V gene are LGHNA and YSLEER. Trimming removed 0 bases from V and 0 bases from J, with 4 bases in between. CDR3 DNA sequence: TGCGCCAGCAGCCAAGACATCAGCACAGATACGCAGTATTTT. This encodes CASSQDISTDTQYF.

This clone was detected a few times. Here the CDR3 reads CASSFQVNQPQHF. The CDR3 DNA is TGTGCCAGCAGCTTTCAGGTTAATCAGCCCCAGCATTTT. This chain connects TRBV7-9 to TRBJ1-5; D unclear. The germline CDR1 and CDR2 sequences are SEHNR and FQNEAQ (reference sequence). The germline V and J ends were trimmed by 3 bases and 4 bases, with 7 bases remaining between them. This CDR3 comprises 13 residues.

The sample holds a few counts of this clone. The J gene is TRBJ2-7, the V gene TRBV28; TRBD1 aligns across 9 bases. V was pared by 1 base and J by 1 base, with 5 bases of the junction left unmatched. Germline CDR1 MDHEN, CDR2 SYDVKM. The CDR3 sequence is 16 residues long. CDR3: CASSLYSQGASYEQYF. The CDR3 nucleotides are TGTGCCAGCAGTTTATACTCACAGGGGGCGTCCTACGAGCAGTACTTC.

Comment on this clone: The sample has other DNA sequences that encode this CDR3 too. CDR3 coding DNA: TGTGCCAGCAGCTTGGACCGAAACACTGAAGCTTTCTTT. As protein: CASSLDRNTEAFF. The rearrangement uses TRBV5-4 and TRBJ1-1; D gene unclear. The V gene's germline CDR1 is SGHNT and CDR2 YYREEE (reference sequence). There are 13 residues in the CDR3. Trimming removed 0 bases at V and 2 bases at J, with 5 bases between.

The chain employs TRBV7-2 and TRBJ2-7; D is ambiguous. The length of the CDR3 is 11 residues. The V end was cut by 0 bases, the J end by 8 bases, with 5 bases between. Germline V gene lookup returns CDR1 SGHTA and CDR2 FQGNSA. The CDR3 DNA reads TGTGCCAGCAGCTTAGCCGTACAGCAGTACTTC. Amino acids: CASSLAVQQYF.

The J gene is TRBJ2-2, the V gene TRBV27; 12 nucleotides agree with TRBD2. Losses at the gene ends were 6 bases for V and 6 bases for J; bases not matched to a gene: 5. The CDR3 consists of 15 residues. Germline loops: CDR1 MNHEY, CDR2 SMNVEV (reference sequence). CDR3 coding DNA: TGTGCCAGCAGGCCTAGCGGGAGGGCCTCCGGGGAGCTGTTTTTT. It specifies CASRPSGRASGELFF.

The chain employs TRBV13 and TRBJ2-7; D might be TRBD1 (6 bases). V shed 5 bases and J shed 2 bases, with 13 bases lying between them. This CDR3 is built from 14 residues. The germline CDR1 and CDR2 sequences are PRHDT and FYEKMQ (reference sequence). CDR3 sequence: CASSNRDTTYEQYF. CDR3 in DNA: TGTGCCAGCAGCAACAGGGACACGACCTACGAGCAGTACTTC.

This rearrangement joins TRBV14 to TRBJ2-1; a possible D gene is TRBD2 (6 bases). The CDR3 has 13 residues. The germline V gene encodes CDR1 SGHDN and CDR2 FVKESK. V was pared by 1 base and J by 13 bases, with 14 bases between. As DNA, the CDR3 is TGTGCCAGCAGCCAAGCACCGGGACTTTCTCAGTTCTTC. This translates into CASSQAPGLSQFF. The complete variable domain, with remaining parts taken from reference TRBV14 and TRBJ2-1, reads EAGVTQFPSHSVIEKGQTVTLRCDPISGHDNLYWYRRVMGKEIKFLLHFVKESKQDESGMPNNRFLAERTGGTYSTLKVQPAELEDSGVYFCASSQAPGLSQFFGPGTRLTVL.